These 24 T cell receptor beta chains originate from one sample sequenced in a study of glioma-infiltrating T cells. TCR alpha and beta CDR3 regions were amplified from RNA using iRepertoire nested multiplex PCR. MiXCR, applied by TCRdb to the multiplex PCR reads, yields one record per CDR3 protein. The sample lists 100,000 to 150,000 distinct CDR3 sequences, 23% seen once, with approximately 16% in the top ten. The specimen sequenced was glioma tissue, nonneoplastic brain tissue, or PBMCs (not recorded which). These receptors originate from a human donor with low-grade glioma or glioblastoma, undergoing nonglioma brain surgery, or in good health (not recorded which).

The chain links TRBV5-4 to TRBJ1-6; a possible D gene is TRBD1 (5 bases). The CDR3 totals 14 residues. From germline, CDR1 is SGHNT and CDR2 YYREEE (reference sequence). Deletions cut 2 bases from V and 10 bases from J, with 13 bases between. CDR3 in DNA: TGTGCCAGCAGCTTCGATAGGGGTCCCTCACCCCTCCACTTT. It specifies CASSFDRGPSPLHF.

The V call is TRBV20-1, the J call TRBJ2-7, with D tentatively TRBD1 (5 bases). V gave up 6 bases and J gave up 5 bases, with 11 bases separating them. Germline V lookup: CDR1 DFQATT, CDR2 SNEGSKA (reference sequence). This CDR3 region has 11 residues. This chain's CDR3 is CSAIPQDEQYF. CDR3 nucleotide sequence: TGCAGTGCCATCCCACAGGACGAGCAGTACTTC.

This clonotype was recorded at least ten times. The chain joins TRBV20-1 to TRBJ2-3; 7 nucleotides align to TRBD2. The V gene's germline CDR1 is DFQATT and CDR2 SNEGSKA (reference sequence). CDR3 length: 13 amino acids. Germline trimming cut 7 bases from V and 4 bases from J; bases unmatched to any gene: 8. The CDR3 DNA is TGCAGTGTGACGGGACTAACCCCAGATACGCAGTATTTT. Residues: CSVTGLTPDTQYF.

This clonotype was found many times. CDR3 DNA sequence: TGTGCCAGCAGTGCAGGGGGCTACGAGCAGTACTTC. This encodes CASSAGGYEQYF. The chain uses TRBV12-3 or TRBV12-4 and TRBJ2-7; 7 bases line up with TRBD1. The trim removed 5 bases at V and 3 bases at J, leaving 1 base unmatched. This CDR3 is 12 amino acids long.

There are many counts of this clonotype. The rearrangement joins TRBV7-2 to TRBJ1-1, with D possibly TRBD1 on 6 matching bases. CDR1 and CDR2 (germline): SGHTA, FQGNSA. V was cut by 4 bases and J by 4 bases, with 13 bases left in between. The CDR3 loop spans 14 amino acids. The CDR3 reads CASSYKGGSTEAFF. The CDR3 DNA is TGTGCCAGCAGCTATAAAGGGGGGAGCACTGAAGCTTTCTTT.

Regarding this clonotype: The junction shows a germline mismatch at one end, possibly a read error. J is TRBJ2-7 and V is TRBV6-2 or TRBV6-3, with D maybe TRBD1 (7 bases). The CDR3 is 16 residues long. The germline V gene has CDR1 MNHEY and CDR2 SVGEGT. CDR3: CACSCSGTAGLYEQYF. The CDR3 nucleotides read TGTGCCTGCAGTTGCTCCGGGACAGCGGGCCTCTACGAGCAGTACTTC.

As concerns this clonotype: Because the CDR3 is missing its conserved closing phenylalanine or tryptophan, this is likely a read error. The DNA is omitted, as the CDR3 cannot be located on it reliably, and the CDR3 follows TCRdb's listing. The V call is TRBV27, the J call TRBJ1-2. From germline, CDR1 is MNHEY and CDR2 SMNVEV (reference sequence). The CDR3 comprises 12 residues, both ends counted. The CDR3 reads CASSTANGGYIL.

This clonotype came up many times. CDR3 loop: CASSVVSPTPEAFF. In DNA form, the CDR3 reads TGTGCCAGCAGTGTTGTCTCACCAACTCCTGAAGCTTTCTTT. The chain couples TRBV2 to TRBJ1-1; D is ambiguous. CDR1 is SNHLY, CDR2 FYNNEI, per germline. Trimming pared 4 bases from V and 6 bases from J, leaving 15 bases between. The CDR3 length is 14 residues.

This clonotype was found many times. This rearrangement joins TRBV7-3 to TRBJ2-3, with 9 bases aligning to TRBD2. With V trimmed by 5 bases and J by 4 bases, 19 bases remained unmatched. The CDR3 is made up of 19 amino acids. The germline V gene encodes CDR1 SGHTA and CDR2 FQGTGA. The CDR3 DNA follows: TGTGCCAGCAGCCCCAATCCCCCTTTTGGTAGCGGGAGTGCAGATACGCAGTATTTT. Its translation: CASSPNPPFGSGSADTQYF.

This clonotype was counted at least ten times. V gene TRBV7-2 combines with J gene TRBJ1-2; 9 nucleotides line up with TRBD1. The germline gives CDR1 SGHTA, CDR2 FQGNSA. V trimming: 5 bases; J trimming: 4 bases; junction bases outside the gene matches: 5. The CDR3 runs 14 residues. The CDR3 bases are TGTGCCAGCAGCATGGACAGGGGCCCCTATGGCTACACCTTC. Translating gives CASSMDRGPYGYTF.

Of note for this clonotype: A much larger clone lies a single base off, so this may be a read error. This chain joins TRBV6-1 and TRBJ1-1, with a tentative D call TRBD1 (6 bases). The CDR3 loop spans 12 amino acids. Deletions cut 4 bases from V and 10 bases from J, with 13 bases between. Germline V gene sequence: CDR1 MNHNS, CDR2 SASEGT. The CDR3: CASSAGQGGAFF. DNA for the CDR3: TGTGCCAGCAGTGCGGGACAAGGTGGAGCTTTCTTT.

This clonotype was found many times. The chain is built from TRBV7-9 and TRBJ2-7; tentative D call: TRBD2 (5 bases). Germline V gene data show CDR1 as SEHNR and CDR2 as FQNEAQ (reference sequence). V gave up 1 base and J gave up 0 bases, with 16 bases separating them. The CDR3 spans 17 residues. In DNA form, the CDR3 reads TGTGCCAGCAGCTTAGTACTAGATTACGGTGGCTCCTACGAGCAGTACTTC. This encodes CASSLVLDYGGSYEQYF.

This clonotype is judged medium-sized. CDR3 in DNA: TGTGCCAGCAGCTTGAGCCCCGGGAATACGCAGTATTTT. This sequence encodes CASSLSPGNTQYF. The chain links TRBV7-2 to TRBJ2-3; TRBD2 is a possible D gene (5 bases). The CDR3 consists of 13 residues. Per the germline V gene, CDR1 is SGHTA and CDR2 is FQGNSA. V shed 3 bases and J shed 7 bases, with 11 bases lying between them.

The chain recombines TRBV18 with TRBJ2-7; D uncertain. V lost 2 bases, J lost 3 bases, and 14 bases lay in between. Germline V gene sequence: CDR1 KGHSH, CDR2 LQKENI. The CDR3 spans 15 residues. CDR3 DNA sequence: TGTGCCAGCTCACCATATGGGGTAGCCAACTACGAGCAGTACTTC. Amino acids: CASSPYGVANYEQYF.

In its sample, this clonotype was seen many times. The J gene is TRBJ2-7, the V gene TRBV27; 11 nucleotides match TRBD2. The CDR3 has 17 amino acids. After removal of 3 bases from V and 4 bases from J, the junction contained 11 bases not matched to a gene. The germline V gene has CDR1 MNHEY and CDR2 SMNVEV (reference sequence). CDR3 loop: CASSFGLAGGPRYEQYF. The CDR3 DNA reads TGTGCCAGCAGTTTTGGATTAGCGGGAGGGCCAAGGTACGAGCAGTACTTC.

Many counts were recorded for this clonotype. V gene TRBV15 combines with J gene TRBJ2-1; weak D call: TRBD2 (6 bases). V gave up 5 bases and J gave up 9 bases, with 14 bases separating them. The CDR3 spans 13 residues. Germline CDR1 is LNHNV and CDR2 is YYDKDF (reference sequence). The CDR3 DNA follows: TGTGCCACCAGCGGTGAAGGGAGGTTTGAGCAGTTCTTC. It translates to CATSGEGRFEQFF.

This clonotype occurred a few times. The CDR3 region is CSVEVLLNRGTSGRYTADTQYF. CDR3 sequence (DNA): TGCAGCGTTGAAGTCTTACTGAACAGGGGAACTAGCGGGAGGTATACGGCAGATACGCAGTATTTT. This sequence joins TRBV29-1 and TRBJ2-3; TRBD2 matches at 12 bases. The CDR3 loop spans 22 amino acids. Germline V CDR1 and CDR2: SQVTM, ANQGSEA. The J segment lost 4 bases and the V segment lost 1 base, leaving 24 bases of the junction unmatched.

This clonotype was found a few times. The chain recombines TRBV9 with TRBJ2-3; 7 bases match TRBD2. This CDR3 has 16 amino acids. V shed 2 bases, J shed 0 bases, and the junction held 6 bases outside the gene matches. Per the germline V gene, CDR1 is SGDLS and CDR2 is YYNGEE. CDR3 sequence (DNA): TGTGCCAGCAGCGTCATGAGCGGGGCTAGCACAGATACGCAGTATTTT. Its protein is CASSVMSGASTDTQYF.

This clonotype was seen repeatedly, ten times or more. The chain links TRBV6-1 to TRBJ1-2, with D unclear. The CDR3 covers 12 residues. V lost 5 bases and J lost 7, with 11 bases in between. Germline V lookup: CDR1 MNHNS, CDR2 SASEGT. CDR3 loop: CASSSLGGGYTF. The CDR3 region has the DNA TGTGCCAGCAGTTCTTTAGGCGGTGGCTACACCTTC.

This clonotype was picked up a small number of times. This rearrangement joins TRBV11-1 to TRBJ2-3; 9 bases fit TRBD1. CDR1 is SGHAT, CDR2 FQDESV, per germline (reference sequence). J was trimmed by 5 bases and V by 5 bases; bases with no gene match: 8. This CDR3 has 15 residues. DNA of the CDR3: TGTGCCAGCAGCCCAGGCGGGGACAGGGAAGATACGCAGTATTTT. It encodes CASSPGGDREDTQYF.

Regarding this clonotype: Compared with germline, one end of the junction differs, possibly owing to a read error. This chain joins TRBV10-3 and TRBJ2-7; D is possibly TRBD1 or TRBD2 (5 bases each). Germline CDR1 reads ENHRY; CDR2 reads SYGVKD. The CDR3 length is 14 residues. The CDR3 loop is CATSVMVGEYEQYF. The CDR3 DNA reads as TGTGCCACCAGTGTAATGGTGGGGGAGTACGAGCAGTACTTC.

This chain connects TRBV10-3 to TRBJ1-4; D unresolved. CDR3 length: 14 amino acids. Deletions cut 7 bases from V and 6 bases from J, with 15 bases between. From germline, CDR1 is ENHRY and CDR2 SYGVKD. CDR3 sequence reads: CAITNDPLDEKLFF. CDR3 in DNA: TGTGCCATCACCAATGACCCCCTAGATGAAAAACTGTTTTTT.

This clonotype was counted ten times or more. The chain has TRBV27 and TRBJ2-7; D unclear. The CDR3 is made up of 14 amino acids. V lost 1 base to trimming and J lost 4 bases, with 11 bases between them. Germline V gives CDR1 MNHEY, CDR2 SMNVEV (reference sequence). CDR3 in amino acids: CASSLFHSAYEQYF. The CDR3, as DNA: TGTGCCAGCAGTTTATTTCACAGCGCGTACGAGCAGTACTTC.

Comment on this clonotype: A junction boundary mismatches the germline segment, possibly from a read error. The chain has TRBV5-6 and TRBJ1-5, with 9 bases aligning to TRBD1. Germline V lookup: CDR1 SGHDT, CDR2 YYEEEE. This CDR3 spans 15 amino acids. CDR3 coding DNA: TGTGCCAGCAGCGGGACAGGGAATAGCAATCGGCCCCAGCATTTT. Translated: CASSGTGNSNRPQHF.